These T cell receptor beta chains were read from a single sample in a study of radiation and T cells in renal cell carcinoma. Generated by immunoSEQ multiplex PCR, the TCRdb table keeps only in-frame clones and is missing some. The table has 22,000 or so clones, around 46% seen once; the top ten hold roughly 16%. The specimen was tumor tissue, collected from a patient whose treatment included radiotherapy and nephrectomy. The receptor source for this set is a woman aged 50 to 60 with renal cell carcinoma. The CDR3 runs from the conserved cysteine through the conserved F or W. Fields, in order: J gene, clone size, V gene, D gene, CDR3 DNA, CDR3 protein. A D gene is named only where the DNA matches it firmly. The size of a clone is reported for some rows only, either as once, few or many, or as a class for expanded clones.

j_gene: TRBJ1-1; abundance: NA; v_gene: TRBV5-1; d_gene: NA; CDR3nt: TGCGCCAGCAGCTTGGTAGGTGGAGAAACTGAAGCTTTCTTT; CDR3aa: CASSLVGGETEAFF
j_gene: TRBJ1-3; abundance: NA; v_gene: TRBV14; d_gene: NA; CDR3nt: TGTGCCAGCAGCCAAGATAACTCTCAGCGAAACACCATATATTTT; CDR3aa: CASSQDNSQRNTIYF
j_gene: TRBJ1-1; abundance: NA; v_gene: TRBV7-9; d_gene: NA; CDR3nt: TGTGCCACAACCCAGTCTCTTCTTTCGAACACTGAAGCTTTCTTT; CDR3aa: CATTQSLLSNTEAFF
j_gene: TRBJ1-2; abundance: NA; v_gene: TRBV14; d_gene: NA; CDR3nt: TGTGCCAGCAGCCAAGCCGGGGCCACAGTTATACCCTATGGCTACACCTTC; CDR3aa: CASSQAGATVIPYGYTF
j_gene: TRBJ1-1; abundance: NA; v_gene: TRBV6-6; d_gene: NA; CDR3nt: TGTGCCAGCAGTTACCCCAGGGATGGGGCTTTCTTT; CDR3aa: CASSYPRDGAFF
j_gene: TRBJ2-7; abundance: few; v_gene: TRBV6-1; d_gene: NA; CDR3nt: TGTGCCAGCAGTGAAATAAATCTACCTGTTTACGAGCAGTACTTC; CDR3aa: CASSEINLPVYEQYF
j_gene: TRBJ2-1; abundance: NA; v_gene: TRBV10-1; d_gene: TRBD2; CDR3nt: TGCGCCAGCAAACGAGCGGGGGGAAGGGAGCAGTTCTTC; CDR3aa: CASKRAGGREQFF
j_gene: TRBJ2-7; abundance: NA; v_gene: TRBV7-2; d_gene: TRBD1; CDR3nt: TGTGCCAGCAGCCAGGGACAGGGAAACTACGAGCAGTACTTC; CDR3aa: CASSQGQGNYEQYF
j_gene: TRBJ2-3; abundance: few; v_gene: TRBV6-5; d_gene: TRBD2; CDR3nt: TGTGCCAGCAGTTACCTAGCGGGGGGAAGCACAGATACGCAGTATTTT; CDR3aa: CASSYLAGGSTDTQYF
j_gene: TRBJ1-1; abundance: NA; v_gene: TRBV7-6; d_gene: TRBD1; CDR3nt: TGTGCCAGCAGCTTAGCGGGGACAGGGGACACTGAAGCTTTCTTT; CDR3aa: CASSLAGTGDTEAFF
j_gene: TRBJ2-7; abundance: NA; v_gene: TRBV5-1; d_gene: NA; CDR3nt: TGCGCCAGCAGTGAGGTGAGCTCCTACGAGCAGTACTTC; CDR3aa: CASSEVSSYEQYF
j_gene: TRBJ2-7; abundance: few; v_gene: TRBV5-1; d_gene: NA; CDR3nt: TGCGCCAGCAGCTTGGGGCCAGGGGTCGAGCAGTACTTC; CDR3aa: CASSLGPGVEQYF
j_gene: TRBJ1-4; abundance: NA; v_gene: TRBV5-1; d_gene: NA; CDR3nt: TGCGCCAGCAGCCGGGGGGCCGCCGACAATGAAAAACTGTTTTTT; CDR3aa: CASSRGAADNEKLFF
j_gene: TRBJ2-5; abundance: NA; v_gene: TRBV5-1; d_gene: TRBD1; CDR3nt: TGCGCCAGCAGCCCTAGCGGACAGGGGCTCGAGACCCAGTACTTC; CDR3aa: CASSPSGQGLETQYF
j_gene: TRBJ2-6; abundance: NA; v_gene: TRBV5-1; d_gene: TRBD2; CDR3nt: TGCGCCAGCAGCTTGGCGGGGGGGAGCGCTGGGGCCAACGTCCTGACTTTC; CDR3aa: CASSLAGGSAGANVLTF
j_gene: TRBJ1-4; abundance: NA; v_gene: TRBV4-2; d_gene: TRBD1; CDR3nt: TGTGCCAGCAGCCAAGATGGGACAGGGACCGAAAAACTGTTTTTT; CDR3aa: CASSQDGTGTEKLFF
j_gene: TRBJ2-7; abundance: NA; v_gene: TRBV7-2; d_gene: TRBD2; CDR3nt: TGTGCCAGCAGCTTTGGGCGGGAGAACGAGCAGTACTTC; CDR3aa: CASSFGRENEQYF
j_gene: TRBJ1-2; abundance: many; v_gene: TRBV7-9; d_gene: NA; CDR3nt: TGTGCCAGCAGCCCCTTGACCGGGACAAGCTATGGCTACACCTTC; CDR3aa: CASSPLTGTSYGYTF
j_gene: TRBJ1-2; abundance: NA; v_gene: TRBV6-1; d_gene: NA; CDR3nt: TGTGCCAGCAGTGGTCGACTATCAACAGGATATGGCTACACCTTC; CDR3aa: CASSGRLSTGYGYTF
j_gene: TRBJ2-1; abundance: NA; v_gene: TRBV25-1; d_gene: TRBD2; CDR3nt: TGTGCCAGTGGTTTTTCGCGGGGGGCCTCCTACAATGAGCAGTTCTTC; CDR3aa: CASGFSRGASYNEQFF
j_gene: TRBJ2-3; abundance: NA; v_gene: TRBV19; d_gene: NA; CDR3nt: TGTGCCAGTACCCTAGGGGATACGCAGTATTTT; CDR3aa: CASTLGDTQYF
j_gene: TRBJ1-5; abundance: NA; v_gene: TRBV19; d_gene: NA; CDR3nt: TGTGCCAGTAGTATAGGCCCTTTTCAGCCCCAGCATTTT; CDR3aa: CASSIGPFQPQHF
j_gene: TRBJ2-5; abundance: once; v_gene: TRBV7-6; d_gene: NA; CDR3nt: TGTGCCAGCAGCTTTCGCGGGTCCGGAGAGACCCAGTACTTC; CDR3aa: CASSFRGSGETQYF
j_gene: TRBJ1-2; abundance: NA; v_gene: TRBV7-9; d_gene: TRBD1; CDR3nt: TGTGCCAGCAGCCATGAGCGGACAGGGGCCTTC; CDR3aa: CASSHERTGAF
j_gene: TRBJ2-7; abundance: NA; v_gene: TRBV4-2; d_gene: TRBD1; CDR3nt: TGTGCCAGCAGCTCTTCGGACAGGGGCATTTACGAGCAGTACTTC; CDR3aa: CASSSSDRGIYEQYF
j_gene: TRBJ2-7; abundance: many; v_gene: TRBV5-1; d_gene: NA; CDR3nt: TGCGCCAGCACGCTAGGTAGGGGGACCTCCTACGAGCAGTACTTC; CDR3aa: CASTLGRGTSYEQYF
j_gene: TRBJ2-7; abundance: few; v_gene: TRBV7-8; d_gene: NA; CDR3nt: TGTGCCAGCAGCTTCCAGCCCGCCAACAGGGAGCGCTACGAGCAGTACTTC; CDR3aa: CASSFQPANRERYEQYF
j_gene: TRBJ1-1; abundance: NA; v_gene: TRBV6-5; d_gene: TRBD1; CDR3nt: TGTGCCAGCAAGATACAGGGGGCAGTGAACACTGAAGCTTTCTTT; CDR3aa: CASKIQGAVNTEAFF
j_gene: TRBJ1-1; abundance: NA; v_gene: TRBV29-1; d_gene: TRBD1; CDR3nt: TGCAGCGTCGTTACAGGGGGGGGCACTGAAGCTTTCTTT; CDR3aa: CSVVTGGGTEAFF
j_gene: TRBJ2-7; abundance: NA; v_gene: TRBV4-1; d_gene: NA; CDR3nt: TGCGCCAGCAGCCTCCAGGAATCATCCTCCTACGAGCAGTACTTC; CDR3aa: CASSLQESSSYEQYF
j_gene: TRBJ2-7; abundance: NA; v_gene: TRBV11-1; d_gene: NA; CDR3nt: TGTGCCAGCAGCTTAGGTACGCCAACAGGGACCGAGCAGTACTTC; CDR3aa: CASSLGTPTGTEQYF
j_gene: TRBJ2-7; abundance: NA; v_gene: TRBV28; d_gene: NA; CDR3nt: TGTGCCAGCAGTTTAGGTACCGCAGGCGAGCAGTACTTC; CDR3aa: CASSLGTAGEQYF
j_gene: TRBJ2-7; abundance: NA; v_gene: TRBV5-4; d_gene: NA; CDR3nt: TGTGCCAGCAGCCCGGGGTCGGGGAGCTCCTACGAGCAGTACTTC; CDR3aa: CASSPGSGSSYEQYF
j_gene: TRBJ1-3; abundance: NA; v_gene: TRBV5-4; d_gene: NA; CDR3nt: TGTGCCAGCAGCCGACAGAGCTCTGGAAACACCATATATTTT; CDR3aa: CASSRQSSGNTIYF
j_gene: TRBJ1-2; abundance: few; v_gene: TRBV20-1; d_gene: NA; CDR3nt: TGCAGTGCTAGCCCGAACTATGGCTACACCTTC; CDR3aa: CSASPNYGYTF
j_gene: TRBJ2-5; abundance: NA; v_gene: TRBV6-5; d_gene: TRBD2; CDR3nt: TGTGCCAGCAGTTCCCCGGTGGTAGCGGGGGAGGAGACCCAGTACTTC; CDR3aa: CASSSPVVAGEETQYF
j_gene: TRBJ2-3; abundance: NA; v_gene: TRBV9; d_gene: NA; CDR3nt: TGTGCCAGCAGCGCGGGAATAGGGACCCGTAGCACAGATACGCAGTATTTT; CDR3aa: CASSAGIGTRSTDTQYF
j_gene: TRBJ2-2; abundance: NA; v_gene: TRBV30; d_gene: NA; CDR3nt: TGTGCCTGGAGTTCAGGGCCCGGGGAGCTGTTTTTT; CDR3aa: CAWSSGPGELFF
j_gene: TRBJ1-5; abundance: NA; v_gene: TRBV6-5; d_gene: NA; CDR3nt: TGTGCCAGCAGCCCCGGGCCCTATAGCAATCAGCCCCAGCATTTT; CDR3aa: CASSPGPYSNQPQHF
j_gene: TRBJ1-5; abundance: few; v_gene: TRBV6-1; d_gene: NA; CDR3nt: TGTGCCAGCAGTGACTATCAGCCCCAGCATTTT; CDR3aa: CASSDYQPQHF
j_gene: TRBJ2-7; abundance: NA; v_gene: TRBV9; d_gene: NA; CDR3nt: TGTGCCAGCAGCGTGGGAATCATGGGTTCCTACGAGCAGTACTTC; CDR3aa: CASSVGIMGSYEQYF
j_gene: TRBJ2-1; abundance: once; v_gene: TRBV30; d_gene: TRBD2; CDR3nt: TGTGCCTGGGGCGCTCGGGGGAGCGGGGGCCACAATGAGCAGTTCTTC; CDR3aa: CAWGARGSGGHNEQFF
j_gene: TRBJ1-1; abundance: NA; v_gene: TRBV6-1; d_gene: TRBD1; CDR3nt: TGTGCCAGCAGCCCGGGACAGGGTGGCACTGAAGCTTTCTTT; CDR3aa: CASSPGQGGTEAFF
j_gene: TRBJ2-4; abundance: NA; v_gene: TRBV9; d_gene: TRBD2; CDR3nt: TGTGCCAGCAGCGTAGGGGGAGCGGGGGGCGTAAACATTCAGTACTTC; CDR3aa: CASSVGGAGGVNIQYF